What follows are 24 T cell receptor beta chains derived from one specimen sequenced in a study of preoperative IRX-2 immunotherapy in early breast cancer. Only in-frame clones appear in the TCRdb table, and some are missing; sequencing was by immunoSEQ multiplex PCR. In the table there are about 62,000 clones, roughly 94% of which are singletons. The treatment here: preoperative locoregional IRX-2 cytokine immunotherapy. This material was collected from a patient treated with IRX-2 immunotherapy. These receptors were taken from a human donor with breast cancer.

The chain has TRBV4-3 and TRBJ1-2; no reliable D call. The CDR3 totals 14 residues. Per the germline V gene, CDR1 is LGHNA and CDR2 is YSLEER. Trimming took 0 bases from V and 6 from J, leaving 11 bases between them. The CDR3 DNA reads as TGCGCCAGCAGCCAAGATCTGAGGCCCGATGGCTACACCTTC. Translation: CASSQDLRPDGYTF.

The CDR3 sequence is CASSPEFGSSYGYTF. The DNA of the CDR3 is TGTGCCAGCAGCCCAGAGTTTGGCAGCTCGTATGGCTACACCTTC. The J gene is TRBJ1-2, the V gene TRBV9, with D unresolved. The CDR3 is made up of 15 amino acids. Looked up from germline, CDR1 is SGDLS and CDR2 is YYNGEE. V gave up 4 bases and J gave up 5 bases, with 18 bases separating them.

This clone has more than one count but fewer than ten. The chain carries TRBV30 and TRBJ1-4; 7 bases match TRBD1. The CDR3 totals 14 residues. The V gene's germline CDR1 is GTSNPN and CDR2 SVGIG (reference sequence). J was trimmed by 8 bases and V by 3 bases; bases with no gene match: 9. CDR3 nucleotide sequence: TGTGCCTGGAGCGAAGGAACAGGGGAGGAAAAACTGTTTTTT. Translated: CAWSEGTGEEKLFF.

V and J are TRBV5-1 and TRBJ2-2, with a possible D match to TRBD1 (5 bases). V lost 0 bases and J lost 6, with 12 bases in between. The CDR3 loop spans 15 amino acids. Germline assignment: CDR1 SGHRS and CDR2 YFSETQ. The DNA for the CDR3 is TGCGCCAGCAGCTTGGTGGCAGGGAAGGCCGGGGAGCTGTTTTTT. Translating gives CASSLVAGKAGELFF. Full variable domain (outside the CDR3, taken from reference TRBV5-1 and TRBJ2-2): KAGVTQTPRYLIKTRGQQVTLSCSPISGHRSVSWYQQTPGQGLQFLFEYFSETQRNKGNFPGRFSGRQFSNSRSEMNVSTLELGDSALYLCASSLVAGKAGELFFGEGSRLTVL.

The V call is TRBV9, the J call TRBJ2-7, with 8 bases matching TRBD2. J lost 6 bases, V lost 4 bases, and 9 bases had no gene match. The CDR3 is 14 residues long. CDR1 and CDR2 (germline): SGDLS, YYNGEE. The chain's CDR3 is CASSREGDPIEQYF. In DNA form, the CDR3 reads TGTGCCAGCAGCCGGGAGGGGGATCCTATCGAGCAGTACTTC.

This rearrangement joins TRBV28 to TRBJ2-7; D is unresolved. CDR3 size: 16 residues. The V end was cut by 3 bases, the J end by 3 bases, with 18 bases between. Per germline, CDR1 MDHEN and CDR2 SYDVKM. CDR3 protein: CASSLFASPPYYEQYF. DNA of the CDR3: TGTGCCAGCAGTTTGTTCGCATCACCTCCTTACTACGAGCAGTACTTC.

J is TRBJ2-2 and V is TRBV7-2; D gene ambiguous. Germline V lookup: CDR1 SGHTA, CDR2 FQGNSA. V lost 4 bases to trimming and J lost 5 bases, with 11 bases between them. The CDR3 covers 14 residues. Here the CDR3 reads CASSWRKFTGELFF. DNA of the CDR3: TGTGCCAGCAGCTGGAGAAAGTTTACCGGGGAGCTGTTTTTT.

This chain uses TRBV7-9 with TRBJ2-5; the D gene is possibly TRBD2 (7 bases). This CDR3 contains 14 residues. CDR1 is SEHNR, CDR2 FQNEAQ, per germline (reference sequence). The ends were cut back, 8 bases at V and 4 bases at J, with 17 bases in the middle. The CDR3 nucleotides are TGTGCCAGCGTGAACGGGGGGCCGGGAGAGACCCAGTACTTC. Amino acid sequence: CASVNGGPGETQYF.

V and J are TRBV11-2 and TRBJ2-7; D gene ambiguous. CDR3 length: 11 residues. Trimming took off 3 bases at V and 5 bases at J, with 5 bases between the two ends. CDR1 is SGHAT and CDR2 is FQNNGV in the germline V gene. The CDR3 here is CASSFLDEQYF. Here the CDR3 DNA reads TGTGCCAGCAGCTTTTTGGACGAGCAGTACTTC.

CDR3 sequence reads: CASSPRTASYEQYF. In DNA, the CDR3 is TGCGCCAGCAGCCCCCGGACAGCCTCCTACGAGCAGTACTTC. The genes are TRBV5-1 and TRBJ2-7; possibly TRBD1 for D (6 bases). CDR1 is SGHRS, CDR2 YFSETQ, per germline. With 4 bases removed from V and 0 bases from J, the gap between germline ends came to 11 bases. CDR3 length equals 14 residues. Drawing the rest from reference TRBV5-1 and TRBJ2-7, the complete variable domain is KAGVTQTPRYLIKTRGQQVTLSCSPISGHRSVSWYQQTPGQGLQFLFEYFSETQRNKGNFPGRFSGRQFSNSRSEMNVSTLELGDSALYLCASSPRTASYEQYFGPGTRLTVT.

The chain carries TRBV29-1 and TRBJ1-2, with D perhaps matching TRBD1 (6 bases). CDR1 SQVTM and CDR2 ANQGSEA come from the germline V gene. This CDR3 has 15 amino acids. The V end lost 3 bases, the J end lost 3 bases, and 17 bases lay between the germline ends. CDR3 protein: CSVEGGGQRDYGYTF. The CDR3 coding sequence is TGCAGCGTTGAGGGGGGGGGCCAGCGGGACTATGGCTACACCTTC. Looking up the rest from reference TRBV29-1 and TRBJ1-2 gives the full variable domain: SAVISQKPSRDICQRGTSLTIQCQVDSQVTMMFWYRQQPGQSLTLIATANQGSEATYESGFVIDKFPISRPNLTFSTLTVSNMSPEDSSIYLCSVEGGGQRDYGYTFGSGTRLTVV.

The chain employs TRBV5-4 and TRBJ2-5; 7 bases are a match to TRBD2. This CDR3 is built from 13 residues. Germline CDR1 and CDR2: SGHNT and YYREEE (reference sequence). With V trimmed by 5 bases and J by 3 bases, 4 bases remained unmatched. CDR3 in DNA: TGTGCCAGCAGTAATGGACTAGAAGAGACCCAGTACTTC. Translation: CASSNGLEETQYF. Variable domain in full (rest from reference TRBV5-4 and TRBJ2-5): ETGVTQSPTHLIKTRGQQVTLRCSSQSGHNTVSWYQQALGQGPQFIFQYYREEENGRGNFPPRFSGLQFPNYSSELNVNALELDDSALYLCASSNGLEETQYFGPGTRLLVL.

The rearrangement joins TRBV28 to TRBJ2-1; 12 positions agree with TRBD2. Germline V gene sequence: CDR1 MDHEN, CDR2 SYDVKM. This CDR3 has 21 amino acids. V gave up 4 bases and J gave up 6 bases; unmatched junction bases: 22. The CDR3 DNA reads as TGTGCCAGCAGTTGGGCCCTGACTAGCGGGAGCGCGTTAGGGAATTTCAATGAGCAGTTCTTC. This translates into CASSWALTSGSALGNFNEQFF. The full variable domain, its missing parts supplied by reference TRBV28 and TRBJ2-1, is DVKVTQSSRYLVKRTGEKVFLECVQDMDHENMFWYRQDPGLGLRLIYFSYDVKMKEKGDIPEGYSVSREKKERFSLILESASTNQTSMYLCASSWALTSGSALGNFNEQFFGPGTRLTVL.

V is TRBV19 and J is TRBJ2-1; 7 nucleotides agree with TRBD2. Germline assignment: CDR1 LNHDA and CDR2 SQIVND (reference sequence). The CDR3 is made up of 17 amino acids. The J segment lost 0 bases and the V segment lost 1 base, leaving 6 bases of the junction unmatched. The CDR3 DNA is TGTGCCAGTAGTATAGGACTAGCACTTAGCTCCTACAATGAGCAGTTCTTC. This codes for CASSIGLALSSYNEQFF.

The chain uses TRBV25-1 and TRBJ1-5, with a possible D match to TRBD1 (6 bases). V dropped 4 bases and J dropped 2 bases, with 9 bases sitting between them. CDR3 size: 14 residues. Germline assignment: CDR1 MGHDK and CDR2 SYGVNS. In DNA, the CDR3 is TGTGCCAGCAGTGCCAGGGGTGGCAATCAGCCCCAGCATTTT. It translates to CASSARGGNQPQHF. The whole variable domain, remainder taken from reference TRBV25-1 and TRBJ1-5, is EADIYQTPRYLVIGTGKKITLECSQTMGHDKMYWYQQDPGMELHLIHYSYGVNSTEKGDLSSESTVSRIRTEHFPLTLESARPSHTSQYLCASSARGGNQPQHFGDGTRLSIL.

The V and J genes are TRBV28 and TRBJ2-7; D possibly uses TRBD1 or TRBD2 (6 bases each). This CDR3 is 16 amino acids long. V was pared by 3 bases and J by 4 bases, with 19 bases between. The germline V gene encodes CDR1 MDHEN and CDR2 SYDVKM. CDR3 protein: CASSFGGRGFRYEQYF. The CDR3 DNA sequence: TGTGCCAGCAGTTTCGGGGGCAGGGGATTCAGGTACGAGCAGTACTTC.

DNA of the CDR3: TGTGCCAGCTCACCACAGGGGGCTTATGGTGGCTACACCTTC. Translated: CASSPQGAYGGYTF. The V call is TRBV18, the J call TRBJ1-2; 7 bases align to TRBD1. The CDR3 contains 14 residues. V shed 1 base, J shed 7 bases, and the junction held 6 bases outside the gene matches. Germline values: CDR1 KGHSH, CDR2 LQKENI.

V usage is TRBV6-5 and J usage is TRBJ2-3, with 8 bases lining up with TRBD2. This CDR3 has 16 amino acids. CDR1 and CDR2 (germline): MNHEY, SVGAGI. Germline trimming cut 2 bases from V and 3 bases from J; bases unmatched to any gene: 7. CDR3 sequence reads: CASSYDSGRGTDTQYF. In nucleotides, the CDR3 is TGTGCCAGCAGTTACGACAGCGGGAGAGGGACAGATACGCAGTATTTT.

This rearrangement joins TRBV5-1 to TRBJ1-4, with 7 bases aligning to TRBD1. Unmatched junction bases numbered 10, after V lost 1 base and J lost 10 bases. Germline CDR1 SGHRS, CDR2 YFSETQ. The CDR3 consists of 15 residues. This chain's CDR3 is CASSLNEGASGKLFF. In nucleotides, the CDR3 is TGCGCCAGCAGCTTGAACGAGGGGGCTAGCGGAAAACTGTTTTTT.

The chain joins TRBV20-1 to TRBJ2-5; no firm D call. Per germline, CDR1 DFQATT and CDR2 SNEGSKA (reference sequence). Trimming took 5 bases from V and 2 from J, leaving 6 bases between them. The CDR3 has 11 amino acids. The CDR3 sequence is CSALIQETQYF. CDR3 coding DNA: TGCAGTGCTCTGATTCAAGAGACCCAGTACTTC.

The chain links TRBV14 to TRBJ2-5; tentatively, D is TRBD2 (6 bases). The CDR3 contains 13 residues. Germline CDR1 is SGHDN and CDR2 is FVKESK. V was trimmed by 1 base and J by 11 bases, leaving 14 bases between them. CDR3 sequence: CASSQGTWGEQYF. CDR3 DNA sequence: TGTGCCAGCAGCCAAGGGACTTGGGGGGAACAGTACTTC.

With regard to this clone: This CDR3 is also generated by other DNA sequences in the sample. The gene calls are TRBV5-1 and TRBJ1-2, with D unresolved. This CDR3 contains 13 residues. V lost 0 bases, J lost 3 bases, and 6 bases lay in between. Germline V gene data show CDR1 as SGHRS and CDR2 as YFSETQ. CDR3 in amino acids: CASSLGGDYGYTF. The CDR3 DNA reads as TGCGCCAGCAGCTTGGGCGGGGACTATGGCTACACCTTC.

This clone appeared once. The V call is TRBV18, the J call TRBJ1-5; no reliable D call. Trimming cost V 2 bases and J 0 bases, with 8 bases left between them. CDR3 length: 15 residues. The germline CDR1 and CDR2 sequences are KGHSH and LQKENI. CDR3 sequence reads: CASSPFGGSNQPQHF. Here the CDR3 DNA reads TGTGCCAGCTCACCATTCGGTGGTAGCAATCAGCCCCAGCATTTT.

This sequence joins TRBV9 and TRBJ2-1; 7 nucleotides line up with TRBD1. CDR1 and CDR2 (germline): SGDLS, YYNGEE. This CDR3 comprises 15 residues. Losses at the gene ends were 0 bases for V and 6 bases for J; bases not matched to a gene: 6. The chain's CDR3 is CASSVGGDSTNEQFF. The DNA for the CDR3 is TGTGCCAGCAGCGTAGGAGGGGACAGTACCAATGAGCAGTTCTTC. Supplemented by reference TRBV9 and TRBJ2-1, the full variable domain reads DSGVTQTPKHLITATGQRVTLRCSPRSGDLSVYWYQQSLDQGLQFLIQYYNGEERAKGNILERFSAQQFPDLHSELNLSSLELGDSALYFCASSVGGDSTNEQFFGPGTRLTVL.